Listed below are T cell receptor beta chains from one sample, sequenced in a study of blood T cell repertoires in COVID-19. Data came from immunoSEQ multiplex PCR; TCRdb stores just in-frame clones and leaves some out. Of roughly 200,000 clones in the sample, approximately 85% were seen once. Sequencing input: PBMCs or T cells enriched from blood (not recorded which). Every receptor here comes from a man aged 35-49 years who had recovered from COVID-19. CDR3s include the opening cysteine and the closing phenylalanine or tryptophan. Fields, in order: J gene, V gene, D gene, clone size, CDR3 length, CDR3 DNA, CDR3 protein. A D gene is named only where the DNA matches it firmly. Some rows have no size entry. The others give once, few or many, or a class for an expanded clone.

J: TRBJ2-4; V: TRBV30; D: -; size: -; length: 16; DNA: TGTGCCTGGAGTGTACAAGGGGGGGAAACCAAAAACATTCAGTACTTC; CDR3: CAWSVQGGETKNIQYF
J: TRBJ2-1; V: TRBV5-4; D: TRBD2; size: -; length: 17; DNA: TGTGCCAGCAGCTCGATGCGGACTAGCGGGGACTACAATGAGCAGTTCTTC; CDR3: CASSSMRTSGDYNEQFF
J: TRBJ2-3; V: TRBV28; D: TRBD2; size: -; length: 18; DNA: TGTGCCAGCAGTTCCGGACTAGCCGGGGGCCCAGACACAGATACGCAGTATTTT; CDR3: CASSSGLAGGPDTDTQYF
J: TRBJ2-7; V: TRBV5-1; D: TRBD1; size: once; length: 16; DNA: TGCGCCAGCAGCTTGGAAGGAGGACAGGGGGCCTACGAGCAGTACTTC; CDR3: CASSLEGGQGAYEQYF
J: TRBJ1-4; V: TRBV5-1; D: -; size: -; length: 14; DNA: TGCGCCAGCAGGACGGGAGCAACTAATGAAAAACTGTTTTTT; CDR3: CASRTGATNEKLFF
J: TRBJ1-2; V: TRBV27; D: -; size: -; length: 13; DNA: TGTGCCAGCAGTTTTGACTCTCTTTATGGCTACACCTTC; CDR3: CASSFDSLYGYTF
J: TRBJ2-2; V: TRBV5-1; D: -; size: -; length: 15; DNA: TGCGCCACCAAAACCGGACACCAGAACACCGGGGAGCTGTTTTTT; CDR3: CATKTGHQNTGELFF
J: TRBJ1-1; V: TRBV19; D: -; size: few; length: 13; DNA: TGTGCCAGTAGTATAGAAAGGGGCACTGAAGCTTTCTTT; CDR3: CASSIERGTEAFF
J: TRBJ2-5; V: TRBV5-1; D: TRBD1; size: -; length: 14; DNA: TGCGCCAGCAGCAGACAGGGGAGCCAAGAGACCCAGTACTTC; CDR3: CASSRQGSQETQYF
J: TRBJ2-7; V: TRBV13; D: TRBD2; size: -; length: 16; DNA: TGTGCCAGCAGCCACCTCCAGACTAGCGGGGCCCACGAGCAGTACTTC; CDR3: CASSHLQTSGAHEQYF
J: TRBJ2-3; V: TRBV24-1; D: TRBD1; size: -; length: 15; DNA: TGTGCCACCAGTGATTCCGGGACAGACACAGATACGCAGTATTTT; CDR3: CATSDSGTDTDTQYF
J: TRBJ2-1; V: TRBV10-3; D: TRBD2; size: -; length: 19; DNA: TGTGCCATCAGAGCTCGACTAGCGGGAGACCCTTCCTCCTACAATGAGCAGTTCTTC; CDR3: CAIRARLAGDPSSYNEQFF
J: TRBJ1-1; V: TRBV9; D: TRBD1; size: once; length: 15; DNA: TGTGCCAGCAGCCCAGGGACAGGGTTGTTTGTGGGGGCTTTCTTT; CDR3: CASSPGTGLFVGAFF
J: TRBJ1-2; V: TRBV11-2; D: -; size: -; length: 14; DNA: TGTGCCAGCCGCCGTGGAGGGTTAGTGTATGGCTACACCTTC; CDR3: CASRRGGLVYGYTF
J: TRBJ1-2; V: TRBV16; D: -; size: -; length: 15; DNA: TGTGCCAGCAGCCAAAATGGGGCCAGGGAGGATGGCTACACCTTC; CDR3: CASSQNGAREDGYTF
J: TRBJ2-7; V: TRBV7-9; D: -; size: -; length: 13; DNA: TGTGCCAGCGCGCAGGTCGCCCCCTACGAGCAGTACTTC; CDR3: CASAQVAPYEQYF
J: TRBJ1-1; V: TRBV7-9; D: -; size: -; length: 14; DNA: TGTGCCAGCAGCTTAATAGGAGACGGCACTGAAGCTTTCTTT; CDR3: CASSLIGDGTEAFF
J: TRBJ1-1; V: TRBV23-1; D: TRBD1; size: -; length: 17; DNA: TGCGCCAGCAGTCGAGTAATAGACAGGGGCATGAACACTGAAGCTTTCTTT; CDR3: CASSRVIDRGMNTEAFF
J: TRBJ2-5; V: TRBV2; D: TRBD2; size: few; length: 13; DNA: TGTGCCAGCAAGACTAGCCCATTTGAGACCCAGTACTTC; CDR3: CASKTSPFETQYF
J: TRBJ2-7; V: TRBV7-2; D: -; size: once; length: 16; DNA: TGTGCCAGCAGCTTAGGGGGGTCCGGGGGCTCCTACGAGCAGTACTTC; CDR3: CASSLGGSGGSYEQYF
J: TRBJ2-1; V: TRBV6-2/TRBV6-3; D: TRBD2; size: -; length: 15; DNA: TGTGCCAGCAGCCCTGGGACTAGCGGGGCGTGGGGACAGTTCTTC; CDR3: CASSPGTSGAWGQFF
J: TRBJ2-3; V: TRBV6-4; D: TRBD2; size: few; length: 15; DNA: TGTGCCAGCAGTGACTCGTCGGGGGGGACAGATACGCAGTATTTT; CDR3: CASSDSSGGTDTQYF
J: TRBJ1-1; V: TRBV12-3/TRBV12-4; D: -; size: -; length: 13; DNA: TGTGCCAGCAGTTTAGGGGCGAACACTGAAGCTTTCTTT; CDR3: CASSLGANTEAFF
J: TRBJ1-4; V: TRBV5-6; D: -; size: -; length: 14; DNA: TGTGCCAGCAGCACGGGGTATCAGAATGAAAAACTGTTTTTT; CDR3: CASSTGYQNEKLFF
J: TRBJ2-1; V: TRBV13; D: -; size: -; length: 15; DNA: TGTGCCAGCAGCTTAAACCCGAGCTCCTACAATGAGCAGTTCTTC; CDR3: CASSLNPSSYNEQFF
J: TRBJ1-2; V: TRBV19; D: -; size: -; length: 11; DNA: TGTGCCAGTAGTACCTTTCGGGGCTACACCTTC; CDR3: CASSTFRGYTF
J: TRBJ1-1; V: TRBV2; D: -; size: -; length: 13; DNA: TGTGCCAGCAGTGAAAGGACGGGAACTGAAGCTTTCTTT; CDR3: CASSERTGTEAFF
J: TRBJ2-1; V: TRBV12-5; D: -; size: -; length: 15; DNA: TGTGCTAGTGGTTCGGTTTCCTCAGGGGAGGGTGAGCAGTTCTTC; CDR3: CASGSVSSGEGEQFF
J: TRBJ2-2; V: TRBV30; D: -; size: few; length: 15; DNA: TGTGCCTGGAGTGTACTCGGGGTCGGCACCGGGGAGCTGTTTTTT; CDR3: CAWSVLGVGTGELFF
J: TRBJ1-5; V: TRBV27; D: TRBD1; size: -; length: 15; DNA: TGTGCCAGCAGGGGACAGGGCTTTAGAAATCAGCCCCAGCATTTT; CDR3: CASRGQGFRNQPQHF
J: TRBJ1-2; V: TRBV27; D: -; size: once; length: 14; DNA: TGTGCCAGCAGTTTATCGGGACACCGCTATGGCTACACCTTC; CDR3: CASSLSGHRYGYTF
J: TRBJ1-3; V: TRBV11-3; D: -; size: -; length: 12; DNA: TGTGCCAGCAGCTTGGGGAGGAACACCATATATTTT; CDR3: CASSLGRNTIYF
J: TRBJ1-5; V: TRBV18; D: -; size: -; length: 16; DNA: TGTGCCAGCTCACCTACCAGGGCCAGAGGCGATCAGCCCCAGCATTTT; CDR3: CASSPTRARGDQPQHF
J: TRBJ2-5; V: TRBV6-5; D: -; size: -; length: 14; DNA: TGTGCCAGCAGGCGAGAGCTGAAAGAAGAGACCCAGTACTTC; CDR3: CASRRELKEETQYF
J: TRBJ1-1; V: TRBV11-3; D: -; size: -; length: 13; DNA: TGTGCCAGCAGCGGCCCAGGGAACACTGAAGCTTTCTTT; CDR3: CASSGPGNTEAFF
J: TRBJ1-1; V: TRBV30; D: -; size: -; length: 13; DNA: TGTGCCTGGACCGCCTCGGGGATCACTGAAGCTTTCTTT; CDR3: CAWTASGITEAFF
J: TRBJ2-7; V: TRBV6-5; D: -; size: -; length: 15; DNA: TGTGCCAGCAGTTACAGCTCCCCCGATGGGGCCGAGCAGTACTTC; CDR3: CASSYSSPDGAEQYF
J: TRBJ1-2; V: TRBV5-6; D: -; size: -; length: 14; DNA: TGTGCCAGCAGCTTGGTGGCCGTGAACTATGGCTACACCTTC; CDR3: CASSLVAVNYGYTF
J: TRBJ1-6; V: TRBV3-1/TRBV3-2; D: TRBD1; size: -; length: 14; DNA: TGTGCCAGCAGCCCTCCGGGACAGACTTCACCCCTCCACTTT; CDR3: CASSPPGQTSPLHF
J: TRBJ1-3; V: TRBV19; D: -; size: -; length: 14; DNA: TGTGCCAGTTCCCACCGGGGATTTGGAAACACCATATATTTT; CDR3: CASSHRGFGNTIYF
J: TRBJ2-2; V: TRBV10-3; D: TRBD2; size: -; length: 15; DNA: TGTGCCATCAGTGGGCTAGCGGGAGGATCCGGGGAGCTGTTTTTT; CDR3: CAISGLAGGSGELFF
J: TRBJ1-6; V: TRBV7-3; D: -; size: -; length: 15; DNA: TGTGCCAGCAGCTTAACAGGGAGGCGTGAGTCACCCCTCCACTTT; CDR3: CASSLTGRRESPLHF
J: TRBJ2-1; V: TRBV24-1; D: -; size: -; length: 17; DNA: TGTGCCACCAGTGATTCCGGAGGGAGCGGTTTTTACAATGAGCAGTTCTTC; CDR3: CATSDSGGSGFYNEQFF
J: TRBJ1-1; V: TRBV30; D: TRBD1; size: -; length: 15; DNA: TGTGCCTGGAGTGTGGGGACAGAGATGAACACTGAAGCTTTCTTT; CDR3: CAWSVGTEMNTEAFF
J: TRBJ1-3; V: TRBV9; D: -; size: -; length: 17; DNA: TGTGCCAGCAGCGTAGTTGACGCAGGAAGCCTTGGAAACACCATATATTTT; CDR3: CASSVVDAGSLGNTIYF
J: TRBJ1-4; V: TRBV15; D: -; size: -; length: 14; DNA: TGTGCCACCAGGGTGGTCGAGGCTGAGGAAAAACTGTTTTTT; CDR3: CATRVVEAEEKLFF